The source of this T cell receptor (beta chain) is a study of blood T cell repertoires in COVID-19. Study as a whole: COVID-19 samples collected from the United States, Italy and Spain covered acute and convalescent phases. In each case, the material was cDNA or gDNA derived from T cells, B-cell-depleted T cells, or PBMCs.

Original handling: Reference gene primer amplification yielded estimated nucleated cell counts. Sequencing used immunoSEQ multiplex PCR; TCRdb keeps in-frame clones, though not all of them. V and J calls and clone size come straight from that table; D and trimming were deduced from the DNA. This sample carries about 70,000 clones, about 80% of them seen once, and the ten largest clones take 0.83%. Sequencing used peripheral blood. The TCR sequence derives from a woman between 65 and 79 years old with acute or convalescent COVID-19.

Here the CDR3 reads CASSLEGRLFTDTQYF. CDR3 coding DNA: TGCGCCAGCAGCTTGGAGGGGAGGTTGTTCACAGATACGCAGTATTTT. The chain has TRBV5-1 and TRBJ2-3; D might be TRBD2 (6 bases). Between the trimmed V and J ends, which lost 0 bases and 2 bases, there was a span of 13 bases. Germline V gene sequence: CDR1 SGHRS, CDR2 YFSETQ. This CDR3 has 16 amino acids. Full variable domain (rest looked up from reference TRBV5-1 and TRBJ2-3): KAGVTQTPRYLIKTRGQQVTLSCSPISGHRSVSWYQQTPGQGLQFLFEYFSETQRNKGNFPGRFSGRQFSNSRSEMNVSTLELGDSALYLCASSLEGRLFTDTQYFGPGTRLTVL.